This entry concerns a single T cell receptor beta chain. What it binds is unknown. The sample comes from a study of CD8 T cells in ankylosing spondylitis. The CDR3 sequence is 13 residues long. Trimming stripped 7 bases from V and 0 bases from J, with 10 bases between. The germline V gene encodes CDR1 SNHLY and CDR2 FYNNEI. Study-level points and caveats: Disease-linked clones reportedly showed significant enrichment in matched ankylosing spondylitis synovial fluid.

Generation of TCR beta libraries employed quantitative 5'-RACE incorporating molecular barcodes. TCRdb reprocessed the 5' RACE reads via MiXCR and lists one record per CDR3 protein. The sample yields under 450,000 distinct CDR3 sequences, 20% to 25% seen once. The receptor's source is a male donor with ankylosing spondylitis or in good health (not recorded which). Material for sequencing was blood, either unsorted or a sorted T cell fraction (not recorded which). The rearrangement links TRBV2 to TRBJ2-7; D perhaps matches TRBD2 (5 bases). CDR3 amino acids: CASKPAASYEQYF. In DNA, the CDR3 is TGTGCCAGCAAGCCAGCGGCCTCCTACGAGCAGTACTTC.